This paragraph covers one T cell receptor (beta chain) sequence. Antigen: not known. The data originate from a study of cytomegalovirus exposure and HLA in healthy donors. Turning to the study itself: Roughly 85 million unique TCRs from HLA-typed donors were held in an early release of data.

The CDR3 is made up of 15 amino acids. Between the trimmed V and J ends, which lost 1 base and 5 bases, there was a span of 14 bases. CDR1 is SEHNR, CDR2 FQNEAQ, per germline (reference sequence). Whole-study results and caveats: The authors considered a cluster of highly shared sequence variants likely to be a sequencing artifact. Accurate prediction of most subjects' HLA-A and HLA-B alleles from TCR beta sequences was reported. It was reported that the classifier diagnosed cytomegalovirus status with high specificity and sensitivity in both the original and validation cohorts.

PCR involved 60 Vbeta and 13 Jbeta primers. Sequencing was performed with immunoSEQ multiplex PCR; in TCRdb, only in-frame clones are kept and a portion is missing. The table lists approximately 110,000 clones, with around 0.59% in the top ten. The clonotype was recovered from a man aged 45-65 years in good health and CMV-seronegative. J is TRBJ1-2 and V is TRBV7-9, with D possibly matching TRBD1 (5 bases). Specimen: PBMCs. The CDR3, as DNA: TGTGCCAGCAGCTTAGAAACGGGTCCAGGGTATGGCTACACCTTC. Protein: CASSLETGPGYGYTF.